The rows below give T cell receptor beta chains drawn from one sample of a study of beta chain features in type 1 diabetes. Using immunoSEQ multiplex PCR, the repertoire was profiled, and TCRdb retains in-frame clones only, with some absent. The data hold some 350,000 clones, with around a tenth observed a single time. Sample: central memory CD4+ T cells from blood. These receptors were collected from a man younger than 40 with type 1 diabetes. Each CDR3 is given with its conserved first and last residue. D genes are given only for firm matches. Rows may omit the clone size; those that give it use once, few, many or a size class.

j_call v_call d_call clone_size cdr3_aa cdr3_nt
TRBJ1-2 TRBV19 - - CASSIGGMDYGYTF TGTGCCAGTAGTATAGGAGGTATGGACTATGGCTACACCTTC
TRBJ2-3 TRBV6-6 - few CASSQDYSDTQYF TGTGCCAGCAGCCAGGACTACTCAGATACGCAGTATTTT
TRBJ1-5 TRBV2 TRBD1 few CASSSRTGHSNQPQHF TGTGCCAGCAGCTCTAGGACAGGCCACTCCAATCAGCCCCAGCATTTT
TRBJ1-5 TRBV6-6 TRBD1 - CATGTGEMNQPQHF TGTGCCACAGGGACAGGGGAAATGAATCAGCCCCAGCATTTT
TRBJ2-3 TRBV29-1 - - CSVEQGSTDTQYF TGCAGCGTTGAGCAGGGGAGCACAGATACGCAGTATTTT
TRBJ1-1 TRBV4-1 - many CASSQVREEAFF TGCGCCAGCAGCCAAGTCCGGGAGGAAGCTTTCTTT
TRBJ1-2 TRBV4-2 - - CASSLVRWDYGYTF TGTGCCAGCAGCTTAGTTCGATGGGATTATGGCTACACCTTC
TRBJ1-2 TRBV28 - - CASKNQGLPGGYTF TGTGCCAGCAAGAATCAGGGGCTACCCGGTGGCTACACCTTC
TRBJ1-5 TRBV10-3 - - CAISEGQSYQPQHF TGTGCCATCAGTGAGGGTCAAAGCTATCAGCCCCAGCATTTT
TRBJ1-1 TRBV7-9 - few CASVDRWNTEAFF TGTGCCAGCGTCGACAGATGGAACACTGAAGCTTTCTTT
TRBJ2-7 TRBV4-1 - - CASSSSGNEQYF TGCGCCAGCAGCTCTTCGGGGAACGAGCAGTACTTC
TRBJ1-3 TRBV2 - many CASRDNDSGNTIYF TGTGCCAGCAGGGACAACGACTCTGGAAACACCATATATTTT
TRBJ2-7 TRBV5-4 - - CASSLGWGSEQYF TGTGCCAGCAGCTTGGGGTGGGGGAGCGAGCAGTACTTC
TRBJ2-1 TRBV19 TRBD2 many CASELAGGIYNEQFF TGTGCCAGTGAGCTAGCGGGAGGGATCTACAATGAGCAGTTCTTC
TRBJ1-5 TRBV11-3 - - CASSLMNGQPQHF TGTGCCAGCAGCCTCATGAATGGTCAGCCCCAGCATTTT
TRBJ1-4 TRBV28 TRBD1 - CASSFLTGGGEKLFF TGTGCCAGCAGTTTCCTGACAGGGGGGGGTGAAAAACTGTTTTTT
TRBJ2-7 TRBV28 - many CGVRAPGYEQYF TGTGGAGTGCGGGCCCCAGGATACGAGCAGTACTTC
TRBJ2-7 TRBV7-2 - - CASSQQSKQYF TGTGCCAGCAGCCAACAGAGCAAGCAGTACTTC
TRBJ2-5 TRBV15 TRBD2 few CATSRPGLGMETQYF TGTGCCACCAGCAGACCGGGACTAGGCATGGAGACCCAGTACTTC
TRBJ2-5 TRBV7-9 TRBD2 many CASTQAGGQETQYF TGTGCCAGCACCCAGGCCGGGGGGCAAGAGACCCAGTACTTC
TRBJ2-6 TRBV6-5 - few CASRTGGVGANVLTF TGTGCCAGCAGAACGGGTGGGGTCGGGGCCAACGTCCTGACTTTC
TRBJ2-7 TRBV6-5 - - CASNRRDGTYEQYF TGTGCCAGCAACCGCCGGGACGGGACCTACGAGCAGTACTTC
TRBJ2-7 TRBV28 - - CASRLRDPGYEQYF TGTGCCAGCAGGCTACGGGACCCAGGCTACGAGCAGTACTTC
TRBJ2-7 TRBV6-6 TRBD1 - CASSHTDRADEQYF TGTGCCAGCAGTCATACCGACAGGGCGGATGAGCAGTACTTC
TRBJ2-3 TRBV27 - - CASSHKGTDTQYF TGTGCCAGCAGCCATAAAGGGACGGATACGCAGTATTTT
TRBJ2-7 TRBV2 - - CASRHRDISYEQYF TGTGCCAGCAGACACCGGGACATATCCTACGAGCAGTACTTC
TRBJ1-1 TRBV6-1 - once CASRGRDEEAFF TGTGCCAGCAGAGGCCGGGACGAAGAAGCTTTCTTT
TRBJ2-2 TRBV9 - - CASSVGAGVSAGELFF TGTGCCAGCAGCGTCGGGGCAGGGGTGAGCGCCGGGGAGCTGTTTTTT
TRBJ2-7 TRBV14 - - CASSRRGFGEQYF TGTGCCAGCAGCCGTCGGGGTTTCGGCGAGCAGTACTTC
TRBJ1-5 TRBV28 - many CASSPLAPNQPQHF TGTGCCAGCAGCCCCCTAGCACCTAATCAGCCCCAGCATTTT
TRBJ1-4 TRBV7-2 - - CASSLGGGEKLFF TGTGCCAGCAGCTTAGGGGGCGGTGAAAAACTGTTTTTT
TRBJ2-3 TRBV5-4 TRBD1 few CASSMGQGTTDTQYF TGTGCCAGCAGCATGGGACAGGGAACGACAGATACGCAGTATTTT
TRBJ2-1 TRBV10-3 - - CASDRGNEQFF TGTGCCAGCGACCGGGGCAATGAGCAGTTCTTC
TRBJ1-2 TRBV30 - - CAWIEQLPLANYGYTF TGTGCCTGGATTGAGCAGCTCCCGCTAGCTAACTATGGCTACACCTTC
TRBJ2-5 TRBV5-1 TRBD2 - CASSLGPAGDQESQYF TGCGCCAGCAGCTTGGGCCCAGCGGGGGATCAAGAGTCCCAGTACTTC
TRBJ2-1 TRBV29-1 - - CSVEDWSVYNEQFF TGCAGCGTTGAAGACTGGAGCGTTTACAATGAGCAGTTCTTC
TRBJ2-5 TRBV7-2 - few CASSPVTWGTQYF TGTGCCAGCAGCCCGGTAACGTGGGGGACCCAGTACTTC
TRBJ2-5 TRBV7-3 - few CASSPPGAGEETQYF TGTGCCAGCAGCCCTCCAGGGGCGGGGGAAGAGACCCAGTACTTC
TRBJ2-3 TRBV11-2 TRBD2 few CASSPSGVSTDTQYF TGTGCCAGCAGCCCCAGCGGGGTTAGCACAGATACGCAGTATTTT
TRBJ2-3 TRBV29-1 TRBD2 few CSVDGGASSPDTQYF TGCAGCGTTGACGGGGGGGCAAGTTCCCCAGATACGCAGTATTTT
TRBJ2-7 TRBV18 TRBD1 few CASSPRQGVYEQYF TGTGCCAGCTCACCACGACAGGGGGTCTACGAGCAGTACTTC
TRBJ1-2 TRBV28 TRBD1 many CASSSTTGEGYGYTF TGTGCCAGCAGTTCGACAACAGGGGAGGGCTATGGCTACACCTTC
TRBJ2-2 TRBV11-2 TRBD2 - CASSRGTSGRNTGELFF TGTGCCAGCAGCCGCGGGACTAGCGGGAGGAACACCGGGGAGCTGTTTTTT
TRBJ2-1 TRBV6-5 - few CASSSGTPPWKQFF TGTGCCAGCAGTTCCGGGACACCCCCCTGGAAGCAGTTCTTC
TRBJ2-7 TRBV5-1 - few CASSLLGDEQYF TGCGCCAGCAGCTTGCTTGGGGACGAGCAGTACTTC
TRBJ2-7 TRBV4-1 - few CASSQAIFDSTLSYEQYF TGCGCCAGCAGCCAGGCAATCTTCGACTCGACCCTCTCCTACGAGCAGTACTTC
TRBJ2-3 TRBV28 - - CASSSRGGNQFLAPDTQYF TGTGCCAGCAGCTCCCGAGGCGGGAACCAATTTCTTGCACCAGATACGCAGTATTTT
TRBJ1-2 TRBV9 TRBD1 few CASERDRGYGYTF TGTGCCAGCGAAAGAGACAGGGGCTATGGCTACACCTTC
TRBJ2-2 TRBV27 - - CASTSGTAIKISNTGELFF TGTGCCAGCACCTCCGGGACGGCGATCAAAATTTCGAACACCGGGGAGCTGTTTTTT
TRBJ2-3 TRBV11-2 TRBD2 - CASSLGLAGGLTDTQYF TGTGCCAGCAGCTTAGGACTGGCGGGAGGGCTCACAGATACGCAGTATTTT
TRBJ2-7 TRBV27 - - CASRESSYEQYF TGTGCCAGCAGGGAAAGTAGCTACGAGCAGTACTTC
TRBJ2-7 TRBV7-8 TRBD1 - CASSNPDREPYEQYF TGTGCCAGCAGCAACCCTGACAGGGAGCCCTACGAGCAGTACTTC
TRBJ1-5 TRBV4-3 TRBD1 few CASSQEGQANQPQHF TGCGCCAGCAGCCAAGAAGGACAGGCTAATCAGCCCCAGCATTTT
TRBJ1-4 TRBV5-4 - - CASSLGGRGQGGEKLFF TGTGCCAGCAGCTTGGGAGGGCGTGGCCAGGGAGGTGAAAAACTGTTTTTT
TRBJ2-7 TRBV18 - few CASSQNRAAGSYEQYF TGTGCCAGCTCACAAAACCGCGCAGCGGGCTCGTACGAGCAGTACTTC